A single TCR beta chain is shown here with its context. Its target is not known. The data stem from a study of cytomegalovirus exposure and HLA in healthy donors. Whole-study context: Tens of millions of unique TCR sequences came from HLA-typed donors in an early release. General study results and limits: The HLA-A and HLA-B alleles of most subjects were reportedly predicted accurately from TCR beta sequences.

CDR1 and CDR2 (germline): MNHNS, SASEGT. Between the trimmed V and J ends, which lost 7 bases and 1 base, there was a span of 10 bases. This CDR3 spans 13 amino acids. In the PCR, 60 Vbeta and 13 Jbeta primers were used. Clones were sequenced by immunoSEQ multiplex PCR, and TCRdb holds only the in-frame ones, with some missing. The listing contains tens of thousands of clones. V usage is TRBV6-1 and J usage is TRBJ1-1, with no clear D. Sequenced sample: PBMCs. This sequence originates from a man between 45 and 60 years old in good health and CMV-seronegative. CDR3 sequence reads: CASTRHRNTEAFF. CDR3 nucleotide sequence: TGTGCCAGCACTAGGCACCGGAACACTGAAGCTTTCTTT.